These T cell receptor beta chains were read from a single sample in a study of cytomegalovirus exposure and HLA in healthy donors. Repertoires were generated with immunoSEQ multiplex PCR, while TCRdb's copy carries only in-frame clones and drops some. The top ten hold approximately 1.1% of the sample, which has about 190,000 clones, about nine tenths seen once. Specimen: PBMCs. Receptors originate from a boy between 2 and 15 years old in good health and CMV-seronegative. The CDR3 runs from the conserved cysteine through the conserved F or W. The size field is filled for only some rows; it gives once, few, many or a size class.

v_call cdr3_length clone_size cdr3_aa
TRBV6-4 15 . CASSPLAGGGGAQYF
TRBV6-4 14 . CASSDGALSPRQFF
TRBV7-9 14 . CASSLGRQGQGAFF
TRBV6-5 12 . CASSPRGFEAFF
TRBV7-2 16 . CASSFAAPQTGQPQHF
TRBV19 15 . CASSIEAGGTDTQYF
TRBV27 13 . CASSSSQGSGYTF
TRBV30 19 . CAWSVGRTSGRASQETQYF
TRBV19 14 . CASAVSGGRETQYF
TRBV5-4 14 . CASSPGGLGTEAFF
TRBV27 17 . CASSLIAAGGFDNEQFF
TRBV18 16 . CASSPRGERAYNEQFF
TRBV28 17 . CASSLLSGDSRTGELFF
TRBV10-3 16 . CAISASRDSANEKLFF
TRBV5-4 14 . CASRVSRTAYGYTF
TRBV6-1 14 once CASSEGQVLSSYTF
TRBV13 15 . CASSSPGGFDYGYTF
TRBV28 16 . CASTQQGIVPNYGYTF
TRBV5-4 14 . CASSLEYARHEQFF
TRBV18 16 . CASSPSVNRMNTEAFF
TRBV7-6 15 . CASSATWTGESPLHF
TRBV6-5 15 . CASSYSRDTTYEQYF
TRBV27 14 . CASSSARLNTEAFF
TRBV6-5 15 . CASSYSAGAPNEQFF
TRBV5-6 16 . CASSLASGGTYNEQFF
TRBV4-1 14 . CASSQEWGWNEQFF